This TCR beta chain was found in a study of Graves' ophthalmopathy and Graves' hyperthyroidism. Germline trimming cut 3 bases from V and 4 bases from J; bases unmatched to any gene: 17. CDR1 is SNHLY, CDR2 FYNNEI, per germline. The CDR3 consists of 18 residues. The table lists this clonotype with many counts. CDR3 regions of TCR beta were amplified from RNA transcripts. The workflow started with a first-round RT-PCR run with HTBI primers and then moved on to a second-round multiplex PCR. In TCRdb, the multiplex PCR reads were re-called with MiXCR into one record per CDR3 protein. The repertoire holds about 400,000 distinct CDR3 sequences, with roughly 20% as singletons.

This sequence originates from a woman aged 18-35 years with stable Graves' hyperthyroidism. The sequenced sample was peripheral blood. This chain uses TRBV2 with TRBJ2-5; 7 bases line up with TRBD1. Here the CDR3 DNA reads TGTGCCAGCAGTGACATCTGGACGTTCACCCGACAGGGAGAGACCCAGTACTTC. It translates to CASSDIWTFTRQGETQYF.